The 30 T cell receptor beta chains below were found in one sample sequenced in a study of beta chain features in type 1 diabetes. As every portion of the isolated RNA was reverse transcribed, the sequencing read expressed TCRB transcripts. TCRdb's copy holds only in-frame clones and misses some; the assay was immunoSEQ multiplex PCR. The data contain fewer than 250,000 clones, 11% to 15% of them singletons. The sample was naive CD4+ T cells from blood. Receptor source: a woman between 40 and 55 years old in good health.

This clone was seen a handful of times. The chain recombines TRBV5-6 with TRBJ2-5, with TRBD1 matching over 11 bases. V shed 0 bases and J 8 bases; nucleotides not matched to a gene: 9. Germline CDR1 is SGHDT and CDR2 is YYEEEE. The CDR3 sequence is 16 residues long. The CDR3 reads CASSLGRGQGAETQYF. DNA of the CDR3: TGTGCCAGCAGCTTGGGGCGCGGACAGGGGGCTGAAACCCAGTACTTC.

This clone came up once. V gene TRBV15 combines with J gene TRBJ2-3, with D unclear. V dropped 0 bases and J dropped 5 bases, with 3 bases sitting between them. The CDR3 is 12 amino acids. Germline V gene sequence: CDR1 LNHNV, CDR2 YYDKDF (reference sequence). CDR3 residues: CATSRDGDTQYF. As DNA, the CDR3 is TGTGCCACCAGCAGAGACGGAGATACGCAGTATTTT.

The chain recombines TRBV5-1 with TRBJ2-7, with D perhaps matching TRBD2 (6 bases). This CDR3 is 13 amino acids long. Germline CDR1 is SGHRS and CDR2 is YFSETQ. Trimming removed 0 bases at V and 2 bases at J, with 6 bases between. This CDR3 reads CASSLGGTYEQYF. The DNA of the CDR3 is TGCGCCAGCAGCTTGGGCGGGACCTACGAGCAGTACTTC.

This clone was counted only a few times. V gene TRBV2 combines with J gene TRBJ1-5, with D maybe TRBD1 (5 bases). The CDR3 loop spans 15 amino acids. Germline CDR1 and CDR2: SNHLY and FYNNEI. Trimming took 5 bases from V and 0 from J, leaving 11 bases between them. CDR3 sequence: CASSPQGNSNQPQHF. Here the CDR3 DNA reads TGTGCCAGCAGTCCTCAGGGAAATAGCAATCAGCCCCAGCATTTT. The whole variable domain, filled in from reference TRBV2 and TRBJ1-5, reads EPEVTQTPSHQVTQMGQEVILRCVPISNHLYFYWYRQILGQKVEFLVSFYNNEISEKSEIFDDQFSVERPDGSNFTLKIRSTKLEDSAMYFCASSPQGNSNQPQHFGDGTRLSIL.

The chain combines TRBV4-2 with TRBJ2-1, with 11 nucleotides matching TRBD2. Germline assignment: CDR1 LGHNA and CDR2 YNFKEQ. The CDR3 is made up of 16 amino acids. V shed 3 bases, J shed 7 bases, and the junction held 8 bases outside the gene matches. The CDR3 region has the DNA TGTGCCAGCAGCCACCTTAGCGGGGGGGCCACGAATGAGCAGTTCTTC. It translates to CASSHLSGGATNEQFF.

This clone showed up just a few times. This sequence joins TRBV7-8 and TRBJ1-1; perhaps TRBD1 as D (6 bases). The V end was cut by 1 base, the J end by 10 bases, with 16 bases between. Germline values: CDR1 SGHVS, CDR2 FQNEAQ. The length of the CDR3 is 14 residues. CDR3 in DNA: TGTGCCAGCAGCTTAGTAGATGGGGACATCCGAGCTTTCTTT. This sequence encodes CASSLVDGDIRAFF.

This clone was seen only a few times. The rearrangement joins TRBV19 to TRBJ2-3; TRBD2 might be the D (6 bases). Per germline, CDR1 LNHDA and CDR2 SQIVND (reference sequence). V dropped 7 bases and J dropped 0 bases, with 14 bases sitting between them. This CDR3 region has 15 residues. The CDR3 DNA reads TGTGCCAGTACCATCGGGGGACCTAGCACAGATACGCAGTATTTT. This translates into CASTIGGPSTDTQYF. Combining the CDR3 with reference TRBV19 and TRBJ2-3 gives the whole variable domain DGGITQSPKYLFRKEGQNVTLSCEQNLNHDAMYWYRQDPGQGLRLIYYSQIVNDFQKGDIAEGYSVSREKKESFPLTVTSAQKNPTAFYLCASTIGGPSTDTQYFGPGTRLTVL.

J is TRBJ1-3 and V is TRBV9; possibly TRBD1 for D (5 bases). V lost 1 base, J lost 0 bases, and 11 bases lay in between. Germline CDR1 and CDR2: SGDLS and YYNGEE. The CDR3 runs 16 residues. CDR3 residues: CASSVSQVSSGNTIYF. For the CDR3, the DNA is TGTGCCAGCAGCGTATCACAGGTCAGCTCTGGAAACACCATATATTTT.

This clone appeared many times. J is TRBJ2-3 and V is TRBV29-1; D remains unclear. This CDR3 has 12 amino acids. Germline V gene lookup returns CDR1 SQVTM and CDR2 ANQGSEA. V shed 2 bases and J shed 6 bases, with 9 bases lying between them. CDR3 DNA sequence: TGCAGCGTTGAACCCCAGGCGGATACGCAGTATTTT. It specifies CSVEPQADTQYF.

The chain's CDR3 is CASSYSELAKNIQYF. CDR3 DNA: TGTGCCAGCAGTTACTCAGAGTTAGCCAAAAACATTCAGTACTTC. The genes are TRBV6-5 and TRBJ2-4; D uncertain. Trimming cost V 0 bases and J 0 bases, with 6 bases left between them. The germline gives CDR1 MNHEY, CDR2 SVGAGI. The CDR3 has 15 residues.

This clone was counted only a few times. The CDR3 DNA follows: TGCGCCAGCAGCCAAGGAGGGACAGGGCTCCACGAGCAGTACTTC. Amino acids: CASSQGGTGLHEQYF. The rearrangement uses TRBV4-3 and TRBJ2-7; 9 nucleotides match TRBD1. From germline, CDR1 is LGHNA and CDR2 YSLEER. J lost 5 bases, V lost 1 base, and 6 bases had no gene match. The CDR3 sequence is 15 residues long.

The V gene is TRBV6-5, the J gene TRBJ2-5; 11 bases align to TRBD2. CDR3 length: 14 amino acids. Germline CDR1 is MNHEY and CDR2 is SVGAGI. With V trimmed by 5 bases and J by 4 bases, 3 bases remained unmatched. CDR3 DNA sequence: TGTGCCAGCAGTCTAGCGGGGGGAAGAGAGACCCAGTACTTC. Translating gives CASSLAGGRETQYF.

Remarks on this clone: Other DNA sequences from this sample encode an identical CDR3 as well. The chain combines TRBV13 with TRBJ2-1, with D tentatively TRBD2 (6 bases). The CDR3 is 15 amino acids. V lost 4 bases, J lost 2 bases, and 12 bases lay in between. Germline V gives CDR1 PRHDT, CDR2 FYEKMQ (reference sequence). CDR3 protein: CASSSFSGTYNEQFF. The CDR3 DNA reads TGTGCCAGCAGCTCATTTAGCGGTACCTACAATGAGCAGTTCTTC.

V is TRBV28 and J is TRBJ2-7, with a tentative D call TRBD1 (7 bases). Trimming shortened V by 6 bases and J by 7 bases, and 16 bases separated the two germline ends. CDR3 size: 13 residues. Germline CDR1 reads MDHEN; CDR2 reads SYDVKM. As DNA, the CDR3 is TGTGCCAGCAGGCGACAGGGAGGAGGAGAGCAGTACTTC. Its translation is CASRRQGGGEQYF. Variable domain in full (rest from reference TRBV28 and TRBJ2-7): DVKVTQSSRYLVKRTGEKVFLECVQDMDHENMFWYRQDPGLGLRLIYFSYDVKMKEKGDIPEGYSVSREKKERFSLILESASTNQTSMYLCASRRQGGGEQYFGPGTRLTVT.

This clone occurred a few times. The V gene is TRBV15, the J gene TRBJ2-3; maybe TRBD2 (5 bases). The germline V gene encodes CDR1 LNHNV and CDR2 YYDKDF (reference sequence). The CDR3 contains 16 residues. Trimming pared 4 bases from V and 2 bases from J, leaving 16 bases between. DNA for the CDR3: TGTGCCACCAGCACCCGGACCCACGGGATCACAGATACGCAGTATTTT. This translates into CATSTRTHGITDTQYF.

In DNA, the CDR3 is TGTGCCAGCGGGGGACTAGTTGACCACAATGAGCAGTTCTTC. Amino acid sequence: CASGGLVDHNEQFF. The chain has TRBV25-1 and TRBJ2-1; 8 nucleotides line up with TRBD2. This CDR3 contains 14 residues. V shed 8 bases, J shed 5 bases, and the junction held 8 bases outside the gene matches. CDR1 and CDR2 (germline): MGHDK, SYGVNS.

The V call is TRBV6-6, the J call TRBJ2-7; the match to TRBD2 covers 7 bases. Germline CDR1 and CDR2: MNHNY and SVGAGI (reference sequence). V shed 6 bases, J shed 6 bases, and the junction held 14 bases outside the gene matches. This CDR3 has 15 amino acids. CDR3 region: CASRLGGGPRAEQYF. The DNA of the CDR3 is TGTGCCAGCAGACTGGGGGGGGGTCCACGAGCCGAGCAGTACTTC.

The rearrangement uses TRBV12-5 and TRBJ1-1; the D gene is possibly TRBD1 (6 bases). CDR3 length: 16 amino acids. Germline loops: CDR1 LGHNT, CDR2 FRNRAP. V was clipped by 3 bases and J by 5 bases, with 19 bases between them. The CDR3 region is CASGFGMVQGMTEAFF. The CDR3 DNA follows: TGTGCTAGTGGTTTCGGGATGGTACAGGGAATGACTGAAGCTTTCTTT.

In this sample, this clone turned up a few times. The chain recombines TRBV6-5 with TRBJ1-3; no clear D gene. V was clipped by 0 bases and J by 1 base, with 10 bases between them. Germline values: CDR1 MNHEY, CDR2 SVGAGI. This CDR3 contains 16 residues. The CDR3 DNA follows: TGTGCCAGCAGTTACTCTCGGGTATTTTCTGGAAACACCATATATTTT. Translation gives CASSYSRVFSGNTIYF.

The V call is TRBV9, the J call TRBJ2-1; TRBD1 is a possible D gene (7 bases). This CDR3 region has 15 residues. Between the trimmed V and J ends, which lost 1 base and 8 bases, there was a span of 16 bases. Germline V CDR1 and CDR2: SGDLS, YYNGEE. In nucleotides, the CDR3 is TGTGCCAGCAGCGTATTCAAGGGCAGGGGGGATGAGCAGTTCTTC. Translating it yields CASSVFKGRGDEQFF.

This clone was seen only a few times. The chain recombines TRBV7-2 with TRBJ2-2, with 11 bases aligning to TRBD2. V was pared by 2 bases and J by 4 bases, with 0 bases of the junction left unmatched. This CDR3 contains 15 residues. Germline V gene data show CDR1 as SGHTA and CDR2 as FQGNSA. CDR3 coding DNA: TGTGCCAGCAGCTTAACTAGCGGGAGCACCGGGGAGCTGTTTTTT. Translating gives CASSLTSGSTGELFF.

This chain uses TRBV11-2 with TRBJ2-1, with 11 bases matching TRBD2. V lost 4 bases, J lost 6 bases, and 5 bases stayed unmatched. From germline, CDR1 is SGHAT and CDR2 FQNNGV. The CDR3 is 15 amino acids. The CDR3 DNA reads as TGTGCCAGCAGCTCTAGCGGGGGGCACGCCAATGAGCAGTTCTTC. Translated, it gives CASSSSGGHANEQFF.

CDR3 nucleotides: TGTGCCAGCAGTTACCGGGACAGGGGCCTACCAGATACGCAGTATTTT. It codes for CASSYRDRGLPDTQYF. J is TRBJ2-3 and V is TRBV6-5; TRBD1 matches at 10 bases. The CDR3 extends over 16 amino acids. Germline CDR1 reads MNHEY; CDR2 reads SVGAGI. Trimming took 2 bases from V and 4 from J; bases not matched to a gene: 6.

The chain links TRBV11-3 to TRBJ2-1, with D tentatively TRBD2 (5 bases). Trimming took off 5 bases at V and 2 bases at J, with 10 bases between the two ends. The CDR3 extends over 14 amino acids. Germline CDR1 is SGHNT and CDR2 is YENEEA. The CDR3 bases are TGTGCCAGCAGCCACCCGGGAACCTACAATGAGCAGTTCTTC. Its protein product is CASSHPGTYNEQFF. Filled out from reference TRBV11-3 and TRBJ2-1, the complete variable domain reads EAGVVQSPRYKIIEKKQPVAFWCNPISGHNTLYWYLQNLGQGPELLIRYENEEAVDDSQLPKDRFSAERLKGVDSTLKIQPAELGDSAVYLCASSHPGTYNEQFFGPGTRLTVL.

This clone was detected only a few times. The gene calls are TRBV6-5 and TRBJ2-7; D gene unclear. The V gene's germline CDR1 is MNHEY and CDR2 SVGAGI. This CDR3 region has 14 residues. Between the trimmed V and J ends, which lost 0 bases and 2 bases, there was a span of 8 bases. The CDR3 DNA reads as TGTGCCAGCAGTTACTCACTCCGGGCCTACGAGCAGTACTTC. Its protein product is CASSYSLRAYEQYF.

The gene calls are TRBV7-9 and TRBJ1-2; 10 bases fit TRBD1. CDR1 and CDR2 from the germline V gene are SEHNR and FQNEAQ (reference sequence). There are 19 residues in the CDR3. Trimming at V came to 4 bases and at J to 1 base, leaving 15 bases not matched to a gene. CDR3 sequence (DNA): TGTGCCAGCAGCTCCGATCTTTGGGGACAGGGGCTTTATAACTATGGCTACACCTTC. This codes for CASSSDLWGQGLYNYGYTF.

The chain carries TRBV7-9 and TRBJ2-1; 7 bases line up with TRBD2. V gave up 5 bases and J gave up 5 bases; unmatched junction bases: 15. The CDR3 has 17 residues. Germline V gene sequence: CDR1 SEHNR, CDR2 FQNEAQ (reference sequence). The CDR3: CASSPPFWSGENNEQFF. DNA for the CDR3: TGTGCCAGCAGCCCCCCTTTTTGGAGCGGGGAGAACAATGAGCAGTTCTTC.

The chain uses TRBV28 and TRBJ2-1; D may be TRBD2 (6 bases). The V end lost 5 bases, the J end lost 3 bases, and 11 bases lay between the germline ends. The CDR3 sequence is 14 residues long. Germline lookup yields CDR1 MDHEN and CDR2 SYDVKM. CDR3: CASSESRGYNEQFF. The CDR3 DNA sequence: TGTGCCAGCAGTGAGTCGCGGGGCTACAATGAGCAGTTCTTC.

This clone came up a few times. This chain joins TRBV29-1 and TRBJ1-1, with D perhaps TRBD1 (6 bases). Germline CDR1 is SQVTM and CDR2 is ANQGSEA. The CDR3 sequence is 12 residues long. CDR3 sequence reads: CTYGGRNTEAFF. The CDR3 nucleotides are TGCACTTATGGGGGCAGGAACACTGAAGCTTTCTTT. The entire variable domain, with the rest obtained from reference TRBV29-1 and TRBJ1-1, is as follows: SAVISQKPSRDICQRGTSLTIQCQVDSQVTMMFWYRQQPGQSLTLIATANQGSEATYESGFVIDKFPISRPNLTFSTLTVSNMSPEDSSIYLCTYGGRNTEAFFGQGTRLTVV.

This clone was counted between two and nine times. The chain recombines TRBV7-9 with TRBJ1-1, with D perhaps TRBD1 (5 bases). Trimming took 5 bases from V and 3 from J, leaving 22 bases between them. CDR3 length: 17 residues. Germline V gives CDR1 SEHNR, CDR2 FQNEAQ (reference sequence). The CDR3: CASSKFSDSRKYTEAFF. CDR3 in DNA: TGTGCCAGCAGCAAATTTTCAGACAGCCGCAAGTACACTGAAGCTTTCTTT. Using reference TRBV7-9 and TRBJ1-1 for the parts outside the CDR3, the full variable domain is DTGVSQNPRHKITKRGQNVTFRCDPISEHNRLYWYRQTLGQGPEFLTYFQNEAQLEKSRLLSDRFSAERPKGSFSTLEIQRTEQGDSAMYLCASSKFSDSRKYTEAFFGQGTRLTVV.